This entry lists 11 T cell receptor beta chains sequenced from one sample in a study of cytotoxic CD8 clonotypes in ibrutinib-treated CLL. The assay was immunoSEQ multiplex PCR, and TCRdb's table has in-frame clones only and misses some. The data show nearly 100,000 clones, with around 73% seen just once and around 30% held by the top ten. The specimen was PBMCs, collected after 12 months of ibrutinib treatment. The origin of the receptors is a human donor with chronic lymphocytic leukemia.

This CDR3 reads CASSQTPTGGTYEQYF. For the CDR3, the DNA is TGCGCCAGCAGCCAAACTCCGACAGGGGGAACCTACGAGCAGTACTTC. The chain recombines TRBV4-3 with TRBJ2-7; 9 nucleotides match TRBD1. J lost 2 bases, V lost 2 bases, and 7 bases had no gene match. Germline V lookup: CDR1 LGHNA, CDR2 YSLEER. The CDR3 covers 16 residues.

V and J are TRBV4-1 and TRBJ2-1, with 8 bases matching TRBD2. The V and J ends lost 0 bases and 4 bases, in that order; junction bases with no gene match: 17. The V gene's germline CDR1 is MGHRA and CDR2 YSYEKL. The CDR3 covers 20 residues. The CDR3 loop is CASSQDLFRVVAGLYNEQFF. The CDR3 DNA follows: TGCGCCAGCAGCCAAGATCTATTTCGGGTGGTAGCGGGGCTATACAATGAGCAGTTCTTC.

The chain joins TRBV25-1 to TRBJ1-1; D possibly corresponds to TRBD1 (5 bases). In germline, CDR1 is MGHDK, CDR2 SYGVNS. The CDR3 is 16 residues long. With 1 base removed from V and 0 bases from J, the gap between germline ends came to 12 bases. CDR3 bases: TGTGCCAGCAGTGAATCCGGAAGGGGTATGAACACTGAAGCTTTCTTT. Encoded protein: CASSESGRGMNTEAFF.

The V and J genes are TRBV7-2 and TRBJ2-7, with no clear D. The germline CDR1 and CDR2 sequences are SGHTA and FQGNSA. The CDR3 totals 16 residues. V was pared by 1 base and J by 2 bases, with 15 bases between. This chain's CDR3 is CASSLDGAARAYEQYF. DNA of the CDR3: TGTGCCAGCAGCTTAGATGGTGCAGCTAGGGCCTACGAGCAGTACTTC.

The chain is built from TRBV6-6 and TRBJ2-3, with D possibly TRBD2 on 7 matching bases. V lost 2 bases to trimming and J lost 3 bases, with 15 bases between them. The CDR3 loop spans 16 amino acids. CDR1 is MNHNY, CDR2 SVGAGI, per germline (reference sequence). CDR3 sequence: CASSYDRGARTDTQYF. CDR3 in DNA: TGTGCCAGCAGTTACGATCGGGGGGCGCGGACAGATACGCAGTATTTT.

V and J are TRBV19 and TRBJ1-5; possible D gene TRBD1, 6 bases. Germline V gene data show CDR1 as LNHDA and CDR2 as SQIVND (reference sequence). This CDR3 region has 15 residues. The V end lost 6 bases, the J end lost 4 bases, and 16 bases lay between the germline ends. This CDR3 is CASSPAGTTNQPQHF. In nucleotides, the CDR3 is TGTGCCAGTAGCCCAGCCGGGACAACAAATCAGCCCCAGCATTTT.

The chain links TRBV9 to TRBJ2-5, with TRBD2 matching 9 bases. Trimming took 2 bases from V and 5 from J; bases not matched to a gene: 7. Per the germline V gene, CDR1 is SGDLS and CDR2 is YYNGEE. The CDR3 totals 15 residues. CDR3 protein: CASSVGGGAVETQYF. The DNA for the CDR3 is TGTGCCAGCAGCGTTGGCGGGGGGGCCGTTGAGACCCAGTACTTC.

In this sample, this clone turned up once. J is TRBJ1-1 and V is TRBV5-1, with a possible D match to TRBD1 (5 bases). V dropped 5 bases and J dropped 7 bases, with 12 bases sitting between them. This CDR3 has 12 residues. The germline V gene encodes CDR1 SGHRS and CDR2 YFSETQ. The CDR3 protein is CASRPDTGEAFF. The CDR3 DNA reads as TGCGCCAGCAGACCGGACACTGGTGAAGCTTTCTTT.

A remark on this clone: At one of its ends the junction is not consistent with the germline gene, which may arise from a read error. The chain has TRBV6-1 and TRBJ1-4; a weak D match, TRBD1 (6 bases). CDR1 and CDR2 from the germline V gene are MNHNS and SASEGT. This CDR3 has 16 residues. The CDR3 DNA reads TGTGCCAACAGTGAGGAAAAATACAGGGTTGATGAAAAACTGTTTTTT. Its translation: CANSEEKYRVDEKLFF.

CDR3 residues: CASRNPKETQYF. As DNA, the CDR3 is TGTGCCAGCAGGAACCCTAAGGAGACCCAGTACTTC. The chain uses TRBV28 and TRBJ2-5; D gene uncertain. Germline CDR1 reads MDHEN; CDR2 reads SYDVKM. The germline V and J ends were trimmed by 6 bases and 5 bases, with 10 bases remaining between them. This CDR3 region has 12 residues.

The chain recombines TRBV7-3 with TRBJ2-5; D might be TRBD2 (5 bases). The V gene's germline CDR1 is SGHTA and CDR2 FQGTGA. Trimming removed 0 bases at V and 2 bases at J, with 10 bases between. The CDR3 has 15 residues. The CDR3 spells CASSLTASRQETQYF. The CDR3 region has the DNA TGTGCCAGCAGCTTAACGGCTAGCCGACAAGAGACCCAGTACTTC.